This TCR beta chain was obtained from a study of T-cell reconstitution after alpha-beta-depleted transplantation in children (dated by TCRdb to about 2016). Regarding the study in general: T-cell immune reconstitution after TCRalphabeta/CD19-depleted allogeneic hematopoietic cell transplantation in children was quantitatively tracked in the study by means of TCR repertoire profiling.

This clonotype came up many times. The specificity of this receptor is unknown. One base away there is no much larger clone; base qualities are not given. The CDR3 contains 15 residues, cysteine and phenylalanine counted. Only the CDR3 portion is preserved as DNA: 45 bases, with reading frame beginning at the first base. V lost 6 bases and J lost 6 bases, and the count of bases not matched to a germline gene is 11. The receptor library was made with PCR. The reads were generated on an Illumina HiSeq 2500. TCR libraries were prepared with molecular barcoding, using unique molecular identifiers to normalize TCRbeta repertoire quantification. TCRdb reanalyzed the raw reads on its own, using fastp at Q25 for trimming and MiXCR for clone calling, and kept in-frame beta chains. Each CDR3 protein appears once, grouped with its most common genes and DNA. The sample contains some 590,000 distinct CDR3 sequences, roughly 10% of them found a single time. The ten largest account for less than 5% of the sample.

The rearrangement joined TRBV12-3 or TRBV12-4 to TRBJ2-3; the central 8 bases match TRBD1. This clonotype originated in a human donor who donated a stem cell graft to a child with acute myeloid leukemia. The sample in question was PBMCs from the stem cell graft donor, obtained from the stem cell graft. The DNA sequence reads TGTGCCAGCAGGGGACAGGCGATAACATTGGATACGCAGTATTTT. The translation is CASRGQAITLDTQYF.